The T cell receptor (beta chain) under discussion was sequenced for a study of T cells of healthy individuals. TCRdb called the 5' RACE reads again in MiXCR, with one record for every CDR3 protein. The data contain some 69,000 distinct CDR3 sequences, roughly 15% of them singletons. This clonotype has more than one count but fewer than ten. The ends lost 6 bases at V and 5 bases at J; junction bases unmatched: 12. CDR1 is SNHLY and CDR2 is FYNNEI in the germline V gene. The CDR3 loop spans 17 amino acids. J is TRBJ2-5 and V is TRBV2, with 13 bases matching TRBD2. The TCR was taken from a human donor in good health. CDR3 in amino acids: CASRAGTSGISAETQYF. The CDR3 coding sequence is TGTGCCAGCAGGGCCGGGACTAGCGGGATATCGGCGGAGACCCAGTACTTC.